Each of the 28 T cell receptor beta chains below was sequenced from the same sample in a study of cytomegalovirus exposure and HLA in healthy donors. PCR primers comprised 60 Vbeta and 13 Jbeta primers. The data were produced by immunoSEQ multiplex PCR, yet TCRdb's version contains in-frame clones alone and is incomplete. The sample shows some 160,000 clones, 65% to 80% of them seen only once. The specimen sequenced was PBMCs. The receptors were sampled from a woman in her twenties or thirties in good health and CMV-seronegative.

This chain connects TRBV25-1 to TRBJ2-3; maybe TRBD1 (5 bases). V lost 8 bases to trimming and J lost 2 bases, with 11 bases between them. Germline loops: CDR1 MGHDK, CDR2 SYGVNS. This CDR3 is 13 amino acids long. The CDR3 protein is CASYVGATDTQYF. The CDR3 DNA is TGTGCCAGCTACGTAGGGGCCACAGATACGCAGTATTTT.

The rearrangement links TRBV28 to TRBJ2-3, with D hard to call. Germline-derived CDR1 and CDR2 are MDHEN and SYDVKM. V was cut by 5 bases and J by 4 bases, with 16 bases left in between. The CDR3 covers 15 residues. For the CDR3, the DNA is TGTGCCAGCAGTCTCCTTTCGCGCCGTTCAGATACGCAGTATTTT. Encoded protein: CASSLLSRRSDTQYF.

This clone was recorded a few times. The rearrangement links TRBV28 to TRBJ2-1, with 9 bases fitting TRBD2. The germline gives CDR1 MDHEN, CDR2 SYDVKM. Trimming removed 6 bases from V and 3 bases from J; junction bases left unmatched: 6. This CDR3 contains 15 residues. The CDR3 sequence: CASSPAGGFYNEQFF. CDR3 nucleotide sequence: TGTGCCAGCAGCCCCGCGGGAGGGTTCTACAATGAGCAGTTCTTC.

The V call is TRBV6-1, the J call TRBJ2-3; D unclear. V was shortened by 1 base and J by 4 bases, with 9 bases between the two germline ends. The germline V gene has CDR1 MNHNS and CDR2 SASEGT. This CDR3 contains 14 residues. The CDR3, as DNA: TGTGCCAGCAGTGAAGACTATAGTGCAGATACGCAGTATTTT. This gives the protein CASSEDYSADTQYF.

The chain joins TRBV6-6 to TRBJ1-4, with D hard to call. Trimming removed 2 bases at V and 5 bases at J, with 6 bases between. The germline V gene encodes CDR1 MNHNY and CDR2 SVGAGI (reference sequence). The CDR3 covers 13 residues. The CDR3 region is CASSYTVNEKLFF. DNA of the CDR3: TGTGCCAGCAGTTACACGGTAAATGAAAAACTGTTTTTT.

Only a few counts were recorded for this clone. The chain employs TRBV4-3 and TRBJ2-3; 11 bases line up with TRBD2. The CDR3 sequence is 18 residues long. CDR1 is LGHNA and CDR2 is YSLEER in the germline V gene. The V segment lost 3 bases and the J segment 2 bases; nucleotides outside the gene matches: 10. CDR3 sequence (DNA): TGCGCCAGCAGCCAGAGCCTTACTAGCGGGGGAAACACAGATACGCAGTATTTT. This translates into CASSQSLTSGGNTDTQYF.

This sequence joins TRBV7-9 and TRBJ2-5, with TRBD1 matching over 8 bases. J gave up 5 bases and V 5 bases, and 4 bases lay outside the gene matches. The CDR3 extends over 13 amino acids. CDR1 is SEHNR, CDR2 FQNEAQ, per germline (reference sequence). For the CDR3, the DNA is TGTGCCAGCAGCCCGACAGGGGTCGAGACCCAGTACTTC. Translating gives CASSPTGVETQYF.

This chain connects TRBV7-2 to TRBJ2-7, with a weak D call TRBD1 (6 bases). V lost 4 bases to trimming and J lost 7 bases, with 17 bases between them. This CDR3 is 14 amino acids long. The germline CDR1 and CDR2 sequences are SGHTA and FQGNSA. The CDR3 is CASSSPGTFEEQYF. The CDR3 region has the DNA TGTGCCAGCAGCTCCCCAGGGACATTTGAGGAGCAGTACTTC.

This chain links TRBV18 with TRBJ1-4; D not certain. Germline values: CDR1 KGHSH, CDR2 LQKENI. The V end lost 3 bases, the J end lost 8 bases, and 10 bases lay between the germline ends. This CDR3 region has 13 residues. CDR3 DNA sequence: TGTGCCAGCTCACCCTATTTATGGGAAAAACTGTTTTTT. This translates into CASSPYLWEKLFF. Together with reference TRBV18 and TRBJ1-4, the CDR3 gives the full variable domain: NAGVMQNPRHLVRRRGQEARLRCSPMKGHSHVYWYRQLPEEGLKFMVYLQKENIIDESGMPKERFSAEFPKEGPSILRIQQVVRGDSAAYFCASSPYLWEKLFFGSGTQLSVL.

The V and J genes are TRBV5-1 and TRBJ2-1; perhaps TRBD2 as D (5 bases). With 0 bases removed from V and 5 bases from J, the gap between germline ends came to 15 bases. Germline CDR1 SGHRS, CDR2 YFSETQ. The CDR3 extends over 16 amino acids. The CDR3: CASSLEFLGLDNEQFF. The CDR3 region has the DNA TGCGCCAGCAGCTTGGAATTTCTTGGACTGGACAATGAGCAGTTCTTC.

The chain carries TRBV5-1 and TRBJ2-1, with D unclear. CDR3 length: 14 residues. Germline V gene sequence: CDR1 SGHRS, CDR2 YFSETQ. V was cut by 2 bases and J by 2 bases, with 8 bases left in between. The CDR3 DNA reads TGCGCCAGCAGCTTTGAGCCTCCCTACAATGAGCAGTTCTTC. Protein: CASSFEPPYNEQFF.

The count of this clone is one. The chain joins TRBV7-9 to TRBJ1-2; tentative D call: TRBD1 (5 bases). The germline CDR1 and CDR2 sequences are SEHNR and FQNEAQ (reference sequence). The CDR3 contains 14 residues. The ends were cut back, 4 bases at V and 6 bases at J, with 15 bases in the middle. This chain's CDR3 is CASSSYVGADGYTF. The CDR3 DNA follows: TGTGCCAGCAGCTCCTATGTAGGGGCGGATGGCTACACCTTC.

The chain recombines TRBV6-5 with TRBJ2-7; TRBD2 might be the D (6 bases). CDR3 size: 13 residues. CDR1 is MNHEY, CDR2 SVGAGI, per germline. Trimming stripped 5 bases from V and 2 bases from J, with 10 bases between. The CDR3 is CASSIADTYEQYF. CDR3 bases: TGTGCCAGCAGTATAGCGGATACCTACGAGCAGTACTTC.

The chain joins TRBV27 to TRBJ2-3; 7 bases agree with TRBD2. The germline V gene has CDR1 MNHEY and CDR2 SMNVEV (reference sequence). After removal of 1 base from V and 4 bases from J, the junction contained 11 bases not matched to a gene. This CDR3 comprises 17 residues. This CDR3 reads CASSLYHPYGLADTQYF. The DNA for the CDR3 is TGTGCCAGCAGTTTATATCACCCATACGGACTAGCAGATACGCAGTATTTT.

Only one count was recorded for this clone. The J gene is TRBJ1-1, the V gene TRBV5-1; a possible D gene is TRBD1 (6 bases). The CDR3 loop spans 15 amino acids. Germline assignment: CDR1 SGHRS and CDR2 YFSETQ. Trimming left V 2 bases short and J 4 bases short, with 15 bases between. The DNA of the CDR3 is TGCGCCAGCAGCTTTTCTTTGGGGGGGCCCACTGAAGCTTTCTTT. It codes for CASSFSLGGPTEAFF.

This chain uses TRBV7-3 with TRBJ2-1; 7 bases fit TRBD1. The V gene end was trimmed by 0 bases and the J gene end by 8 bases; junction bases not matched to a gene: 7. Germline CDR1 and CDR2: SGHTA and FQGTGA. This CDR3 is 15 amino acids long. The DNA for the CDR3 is TGTGCCAGCAGCTTAACAGGGGGCGCTTGGGATGAGCAGTTCTTC. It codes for CASSLTGGAWDEQFF.

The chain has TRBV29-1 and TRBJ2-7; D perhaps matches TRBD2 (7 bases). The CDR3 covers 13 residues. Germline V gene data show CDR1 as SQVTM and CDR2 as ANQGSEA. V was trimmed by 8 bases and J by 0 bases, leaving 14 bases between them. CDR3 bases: TGCAGCACTCAGGGAGGGGGCTCCTACGAGCAGTACTTC. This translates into CSTQGGGSYEQYF.

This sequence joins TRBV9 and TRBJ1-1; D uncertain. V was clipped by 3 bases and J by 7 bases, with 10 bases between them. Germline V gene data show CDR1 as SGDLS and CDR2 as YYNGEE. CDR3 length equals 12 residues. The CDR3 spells CASSGAGGEAFF. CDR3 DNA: TGTGCCAGCAGCGGGGCGGGCGGTGAAGCTTTCTTT. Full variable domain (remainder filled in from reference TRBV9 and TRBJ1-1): DSGVTQTPKHLITATGQRVTLRCSPRSGDLSVYWYQQSLDQGLQFLIQYYNGEERAKGNILERFSAQQFPDLHSELNLSSLELGDSALYFCASSGAGGEAFFGQGTRLTVV.

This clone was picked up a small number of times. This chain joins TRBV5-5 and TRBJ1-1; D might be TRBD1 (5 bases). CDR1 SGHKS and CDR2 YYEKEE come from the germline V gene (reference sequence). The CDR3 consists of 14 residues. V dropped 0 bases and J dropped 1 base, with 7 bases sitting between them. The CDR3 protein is CASSLAGSNTEAFF. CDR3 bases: TGTGCCAGCAGCTTGGCAGGGTCGAACACTGAAGCTTTCTTT.

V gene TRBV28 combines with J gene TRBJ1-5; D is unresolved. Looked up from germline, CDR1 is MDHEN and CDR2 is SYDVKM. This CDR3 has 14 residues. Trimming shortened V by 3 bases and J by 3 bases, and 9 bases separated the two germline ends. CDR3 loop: CASSFPQNNQPQHF. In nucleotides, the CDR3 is TGTGCCAGCAGTTTCCCACAGAACAATCAGCCCCAGCATTTT.

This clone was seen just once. The CDR3 bases are TGTGCCAGCAGCCCTACAGGGGGGTGGACAGATACGCAGTATTTT. Its translation is CASSPTGGWTDTQYF. This rearrangement joins TRBV5-6 to TRBJ2-3; TRBD1 aligns across 8 bases. The J segment lost 3 bases and the V segment lost 4 bases, leaving 7 bases of the junction unmatched. Germline-derived CDR1 and CDR2 are SGHDT and YYEEEE. The CDR3 is 15 residues long. Full variable domain (rest looked up from reference TRBV5-6 and TRBJ2-3): DAGVTQSPTHLIKTRGQQVTLRCSPKSGHDTVSWYQQALGQGPQFIFQYYEEEERQRGNFPDRFSGHQFPNYSSELNVNALLLGDSALYLCASSPTGGWTDTQYFGPGTRLTVL.

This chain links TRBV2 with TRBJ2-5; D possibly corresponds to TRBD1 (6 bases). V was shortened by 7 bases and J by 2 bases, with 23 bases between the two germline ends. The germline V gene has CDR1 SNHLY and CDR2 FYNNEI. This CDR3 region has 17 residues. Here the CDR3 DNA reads TGTGCCAGCACCCTGCCACCCCAACAGGGTTATCAAGAGACCCAGTACTTC. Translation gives CASTLPPQQGYQETQYF. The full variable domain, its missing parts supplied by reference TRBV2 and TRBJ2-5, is EPEVTQTPSHQVTQMGQEVILRCVPISNHLYFYWYRQILGQKVEFLVSFYNNEISEKSEIFDDQFSVERPDGSNFTLKIRSTKLEDSAMYFCASTLPPQQGYQETQYFGPGTRLLVL.

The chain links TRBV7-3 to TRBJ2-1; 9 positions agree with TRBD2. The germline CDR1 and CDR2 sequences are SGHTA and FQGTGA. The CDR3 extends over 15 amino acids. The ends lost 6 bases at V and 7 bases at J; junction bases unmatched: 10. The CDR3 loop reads CASRKAGGPGNEQFF. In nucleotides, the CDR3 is TGTGCCAGCAGAAAGGCGGGAGGGCCTGGAAATGAGCAGTTCTTC.

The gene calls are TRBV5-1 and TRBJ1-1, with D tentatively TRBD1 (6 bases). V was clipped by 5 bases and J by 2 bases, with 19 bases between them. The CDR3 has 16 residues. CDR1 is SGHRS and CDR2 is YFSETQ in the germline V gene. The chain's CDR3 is CASSHRSGVLNTEAFF. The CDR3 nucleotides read TGCGCCAGCAGTCATAGATCAGGGGTTCTAAACACTGAAGCTTTCTTT.

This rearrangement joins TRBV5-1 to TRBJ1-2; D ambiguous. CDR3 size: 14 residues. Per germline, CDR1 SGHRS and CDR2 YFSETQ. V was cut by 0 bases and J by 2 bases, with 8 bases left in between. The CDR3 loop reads CASSLEGRNYGYTF. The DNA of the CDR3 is TGCGCCAGCAGCTTGGAAGGCAGGAACTATGGCTACACCTTC.

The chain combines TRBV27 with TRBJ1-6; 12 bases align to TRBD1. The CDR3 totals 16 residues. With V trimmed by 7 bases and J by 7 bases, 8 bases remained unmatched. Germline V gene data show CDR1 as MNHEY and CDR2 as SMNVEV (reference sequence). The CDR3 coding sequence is TGTGCCAGCACCGGGACAGGGGGCGTCAAGAATTCACCCCTCCACTTT. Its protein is CASTGTGGVKNSPLHF.

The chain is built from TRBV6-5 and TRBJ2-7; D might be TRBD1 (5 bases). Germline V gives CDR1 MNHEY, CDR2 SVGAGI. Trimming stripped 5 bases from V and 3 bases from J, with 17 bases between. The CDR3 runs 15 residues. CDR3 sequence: CASSHLPRQSYEQYF. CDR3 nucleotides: TGTGCCAGCAGTCACCTCCCTCGACAGAGCTACGAGCAGTACTTC.

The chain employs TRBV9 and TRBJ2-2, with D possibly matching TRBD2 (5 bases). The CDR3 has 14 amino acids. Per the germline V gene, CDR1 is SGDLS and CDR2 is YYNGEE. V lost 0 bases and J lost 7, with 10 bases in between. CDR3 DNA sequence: TGTGCCAGCAGCGTAGACCGCGGGTTCGGGGAGCTGTTTTTT. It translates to CASSVDRGFGELFF.